This entry is about one TCR beta chain. What it recognizes is unknown. The V gene lost 3 bases and the J gene lost 7 bases, with 8 bases spanning the gap. The CDR3 extends over 12 amino acids. The germline V gene has CDR1 SGDLS and CDR2 YYNGEE. This record comes from a study of PD-1 blockade in classical Hodgkin lymphoma. Method: immunoSEQ multiplex PCR; TCRdb's copy keeps in-frame clones and lacks some. The sample lists about 89,000 clones, approximately 90% occurring once. Time point reported: cycle 4 day 1 (C4D1), after less than 7 weeks of nivolumab. Each patient experienced a relapse that followed autologous stem cell transplantation, and brentuximab vedotin exposure varied. Classifying best responses yielded complete response, partial response or progressive disease. Overall study findings and caveats: In newly diagnosed patients, baseline TCR diversity was reportedly below that of healthy donors. Diversity in CD4+ TCRs, unlike that measured in CD8+ TCRs, had risen significantly by C4D1. Whatever underlies the repertoire differences (possibly disease activity or prior therapy) remains undefined.

The chain couples TRBV9 to TRBJ2-1; D gene uncertain. Material: peripheral blood mononuclear cells (PBMCs), obtained before the fourth cycle of nivolumab. The TCR sequence derives from a human donor with classical Hodgkin lymphoma. The CDR3 loop is CASSGLGNEQFF. DNA for the CDR3: TGTGCCAGCAGCGGATTGGGGAATGAGCAGTTCTTC.